This T cell receptor (beta chain) was sequenced for a study of cytomegalovirus exposure and HLA in healthy donors. The study, taken as a whole, reports: Later, an analysis found that TCR clusters from the first cohort tended to co-occur in the 120 validation repertoires. The study labeled roughly 160 TCR beta chains cytomegalovirus-associated. Rare TCR sequences dominated, though some public TCRs recurred in many donors.

Assay: immunoSEQ multiplex PCR; the TCRdb copy retains only in-frame clones and omits some. The table has 150,000 to 250,000 clones, 80% to 85% seen once. This CDR3 is 14 amino acids long. V was shortened by 5 bases and J by 0 bases, with 7 bases between the two germline ends. Germline CDR1 is LNHDA and CDR2 is SQIVND (reference sequence). In the case of this clone: The antigen remains unidentified.

Donors came from a validation cohort of 90 to 150 subjects, distinct from the first 666-subject cohort. The specimen was PBMCs. The genes are TRBV19 and TRBJ1-4; D is unresolved. The receptor's source is a woman aged 30 to 39 in good health and CMV-seronegative. The chain's CDR3 is CASSETATNEKLFF. Written as DNA, the CDR3 is TGTGCCAGTAGTGAGACTGCAACTAATGAAAAACTGTTTTTT.